These T cell receptor beta chains were read from a single sample in a study of blood T cell repertoires in COVID-19. Method: immunoSEQ multiplex PCR; TCRdb's copy keeps in-frame clones and lacks some. Of roughly 150,000 clones in the sample, about 80% are singletons; the top ten hold roughly 8%. Sequences were obtained from peripheral blood. The origin of the receptors is a human donor in a cohort sampled during active COVID-19. Both conserved end residues are part of each CDR3. Fields, in order: D gene, CDR3 length, clone size, J gene, V gene, CDR3 protein, CDR3 DNA. D genes are given only for firm matches. The size entry is marked missing in some rows and otherwise reads once, few, many or a size class.

D: NA
length: 13
size: NA
J: TRBJ1-2
V: TRBV5-6
CDR3: CASSIGTLYGYTF
DNA: TGTGCCAGCAGCATCGGGACACTCTATGGCTACACCTTC

D: NA
length: 16
size: NA
J: TRBJ1-2
V: TRBV7-3
CDR3: CASSLRGQGLGDGYTF
DNA: TGTGCCAGCAGCTTAAGGGGACAAGGTTTAGGTGATGGCTACACCTTC

D: NA
length: 14
size: NA
J: TRBJ1-5
V: TRBV6-5
CDR3: CASSTQGGDQPQHF
DNA: TGTGCCAGCAGCACCCAAGGGGGGGACCAGCCCCAGCATTTT

D: NA
length: 15
size: NA
J: TRBJ1-4
V: TRBV19
CDR3: CASSSPSGDNEKLFF
DNA: TGTGCCAGTAGTTCCCCCTCAGGGGACAATGAAAAACTGTTTTTT

D: NA
length: 15
size: NA
J: TRBJ1-5
V: TRBV18
CDR3: CASSPTNMGTSSQHF
DNA: TGTGCCAGCTCACCTACGAACATGGGGACTTCTTCCCAGCATTTT

D: NA
length: 13
size: NA
J: TRBJ2-7
V: TRBV6-5
CDR3: CASSQASEYEQYF
DNA: TGTGCCAGCAGCCAAGCCAGCGAGTACGAGCAGTACTTC

D: TRBD1
length: 15
size: NA
J: TRBJ1-1
V: TRBV19
CDR3: CASNSWTGGLTEAFF
DNA: TGTGCCAGTAATTCGTGGACAGGCGGTTTAACTGAAGCTTTCTTT

D: NA
length: 14
size: NA
J: TRBJ2-5
V: TRBV13
CDR3: CASSLTGTRETQYF
DNA: TGTGCCAGCAGCTTAACAGGGACCAGGGAGACCCAGTACTTC

D: NA
length: 13
size: few
J: TRBJ1-1
V: TRBV11-2
CDR3: CASSWARNTEAFF
DNA: TGTGCCAGCAGCTGGGCCAGGAACACTGAAGCTTTCTTT

D: NA
length: 12
size: NA
J: TRBJ1-1
V: TRBV2
CDR3: CASKIVNTEAFF
DNA: TGTGCCAGCAAGATAGTGAACACTGAAGCTTTCTTT

D: TRBD2
length: 16
size: NA
J: TRBJ2-1
V: TRBV5-4
CDR3: CASSRAGRSSYNEQFF
DNA: TGTGCCAGCAGCAGAGCGGGGAGGAGCTCCTACAATGAGCAGTTCTTC

D: TRBD1
length: 17
size: NA
J: TRBJ2-2
V: TRBV4-1
CDR3: CASSLREQGAGSGELFF
DNA: TGCGCCAGCAGCCTGAGGGAGCAGGGGGCCGGGTCCGGGGAGCTGTTTTTT

D: TRBD1
length: 15
size: NA
J: TRBJ1-5
V: TRBV4-1
CDR3: CASSQVGRGDQPQHF
DNA: TGCGCCAGCAGCCAAGTTGGCAGGGGGGATCAGCCCCAGCATTTT

D: TRBD2
length: 15
size: NA
J: TRBJ2-2
V: TRBV5-4
CDR3: CASSPGLAGTGELFF
DNA: TGTGCCAGCAGCCCGGGACTAGCGGGGACCGGGGAGCTGTTTTTT

D: NA
length: 15
size: NA
J: TRBJ2-5
V: TRBV7-8
CDR3: CASSQTSGIKRTQYF
DNA: TGTGCCAGCAGCCAAACCTCGGGGATCAAGAGGACCCAGTACTTC

D: NA
length: 12
size: NA
J: TRBJ2-5
V: TRBV29-1
CDR3: CSVDKLQETQYF
DNA: TGCAGCGTTGATAAACTCCAAGAGACCCAGTACTTC

D: NA
length: 13
size: NA
J: TRBJ1-1
V: TRBV18
CDR3: CASSPAGNTEAFF
DNA: TGTGCCAGCTCGCCCGCCGGGAACACTGAAGCTTTCTTT

D: TRBD1
length: 14
size: once
J: TRBJ1-1
V: TRBV6-5
CDR3: CASEDRGMNTEAFF
DNA: TGTGCCAGCGAGGACAGGGGAATGAACACTGAAGCTTTCTTT

D: TRBD1
length: 15
size: NA
J: TRBJ1-2
V: TRBV5-1
CDR3: CASSSSRGTGSGYTF
DNA: TGCGCCAGCAGTTCTTCCCGCGGGACAGGGTCTGGCTACACCTTC

D: NA
length: 13
size: NA
J: TRBJ1-2
V: TRBV9
CDR3: CASSVVTGHGYTF
DNA: TGTGCCAGCAGCGTAGTCACAGGGCATGGCTACACCTTC

D: NA
length: 14
size: few
J: TRBJ2-5
V: TRBV13
CDR3: CASIRRGNQETQYF
DNA: TGTGCCAGCATAAGACGGGGGAACCAAGAGACCCAGTACTTC

D: TRBD2
length: 18
size: NA
J: TRBJ2-3
V: TRBV5-1
CDR3: CASSLELAGGLYTDTQYF
DNA: TGCGCCAGCAGCTTAGAACTAGCGGGGGGCCTTTACACAGATACGCAGTATTTT